The T cell receptor beta chain described here comes from a study of CD8 T cells in ankylosing spondylitis. TCRdb re-called the 5' RACE reads with MiXCR, one entry per CDR3 protein. Among around 160,000 distinct CDR3 sequences listed, roughly 10% were seen once. There are 16 residues in the CDR3. Sequenced material: blood, either unsorted or a sorted T cell fraction (not recorded which). This clonotype was sampled from a male donor with ankylosing spondylitis or in good health (not recorded which). The chain couples TRBV1 to TRBJ1-5. TRBV1 is a documented pseudogene. CDR3 amino acids: CTSSQERARSNHPQHF. CDR3 nucleotide sequence: TGCACCAGCAGTCAAGAGAGGGCCCGGAGCAATCACCCCCAGCATTTT.